The clone carrying this TCR beta chain appeared once. J was trimmed by 0 bases and V by 4 bases; bases with no gene match: 14. Germline lookup yields CDR1 MNHNS and CDR2 SASEGT. The length of the CDR3 is 19 residues. This sample stems from a study of control samples from healthy donors and cancer patients. Measured with immunoSEQ multiplex PCR; TCRdb has only the in-frame clones, and not every one. This table holds roughly 120,000 clones, 85% to 90% found once. The gene calls are TRBV6-1 and TRBJ2-1, with TRBD2 matching over 8 bases. The specimen was PBMCs. The sequence was obtained from a woman aged 55-70 years with lung cancer. CDR3 DNA: TGTGCCAGCAGTGGAATTATTTTGACTAGCGCCAGCTCCTACAATGAGCAGTTCTTC. This codes for CASSGIILTSASSYNEQFF.